Listed below are T cell receptor beta chains from one sample, sequenced in a study of cytomegalovirus exposure and HLA in healthy donors. Profiling relied on immunoSEQ multiplex PCR, and the TCRdb table lists in-frame clones only, not all of them. This table holds 150,000 to 160,000 clones, about 76% found once. The sample comprised PBMCs. All receptors come from a man aged 30 to 39 in good health and CMV-seropositive. The CDR3 runs from the conserved cysteine through the conserved F or W. A D gene is named only where the DNA matches it firmly. Where a row states a size, it is once, few, many or the class of an expanded clone; other rows omit it.

>NA|14|NA|TRBJ2-1|TRBV7-9
CASGAGSLTDEQFF
TGTGCCAGCGGGGCGGGGAGCCTGACGGATGAGCAGTTCTTC
>TRBD1|16|NA|TRBJ1-1|TRBV28
CASSLGQGAQNTEAFF
TGTGCCAGCAGTTTGGGACAGGGGGCACAGAACACTGAAGCTTTCTTT
>NA|11|NA|TRBJ1-1|TRBV10-2
CATTWDKEAFF
TGCGCCACCACTTGGGACAAAGAAGCTTTCTTT
>TRBD2|17|NA|TRBJ2-7|TRBV5-1
CASSLDPLAGGRYEQYF
TGCGCCAGCAGCTTGGATCCACTAGCGGGAGGGCGCTACGAGCAGTACTTC
>NA|15|NA|TRBJ2-7|TRBV4-3
CASSQGRIYSYEQYF
TGCGCCAGCAGCCAAGGGAGGATCTACTCCTACGAGCAGTACTTC
>NA|17|few|TRBJ1-3|TRBV30
CAWRTFGRDNSGNTIYF
TGTGCCTGGAGAACGTTTGGCCGGGACAACTCTGGAAACACCATATATTTT
>NA|14|NA|TRBJ1-5|TRBV18
CASSPQRGDQPQHF
TGTGCCAGCTCACCTCAAAGGGGCGACCAGCCCCAGCATTTT
>NA|15|NA|TRBJ1-1|TRBV19
CASSRQATQNTEAFF
TGTGCCAGTAGTAGGCAGGCTACTCAGAACACTGAAGCTTTCTTT
>TRBD2|15|NA|TRBJ2-2|TRBV6-5
CASSYWTSGTGELFF
TGTGCCAGCAGCTATTGGACTAGCGGGACCGGGGAGCTGTTTTTT
>NA|13|NA|TRBJ2-7|TRBV11-2
CASSLDRVREQYF
TGTGCCAGCAGCTTAGACAGGGTCCGGGAGCAGTACTTC
>NA|17|NA|TRBJ2-7|TRBV4-1
CASSQGTVLSSSYEQYF
TGCGCCAGCAGCCAAGGGACAGTGTTATCGAGCTCCTACGAGCAGTACTTC
>NA|15|few|TRBJ2-3|TRBV5-1
CASSLFSDATDTQYF
TGCGCCAGCAGCTTGTTTAGCGATGCCACAGATACGCAGTATTTT
>TRBD2|15|NA|TRBJ2-7|TRBV2
CASSDILAGAYEQYF
TGTGCCAGCAGTGATATTCTAGCGGGGGCCTACGAGCAGTACTTC
>NA|15|NA|TRBJ2-1|TRBV27
CASTPPGGAYNEQFF
TGTGCCAGCACCCCCCCCGGCGGGGCCTACAATGAGCAGTTCTTC
>NA|16|NA|TRBJ1-3|TRBV11-2
CASSPGLGRMRNTIYF
TGTGCCAGCAGCCCCGGGTTGGGGAGGATGCGAAACACCATATATTTT
>NA|11|few|TRBJ1-1|TRBV25-1
CASSLTTEAFF
TGTGCCAGCAGTCTAACCACTGAAGCTTTCTTT
>NA|14|NA|TRBJ2-1|TRBV10-1
CASSRSGATDEQFF
TGCGCCAGCAGTCGATCGGGAGCAACGGATGAGCAGTTCTTC